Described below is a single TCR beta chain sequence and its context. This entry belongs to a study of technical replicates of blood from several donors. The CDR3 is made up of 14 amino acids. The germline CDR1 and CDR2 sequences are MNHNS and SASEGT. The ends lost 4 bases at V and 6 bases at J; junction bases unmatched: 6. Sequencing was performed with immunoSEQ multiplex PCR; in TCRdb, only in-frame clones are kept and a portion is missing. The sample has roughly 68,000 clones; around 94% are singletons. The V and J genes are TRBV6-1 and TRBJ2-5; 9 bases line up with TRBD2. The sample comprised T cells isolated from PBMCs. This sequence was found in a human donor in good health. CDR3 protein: CASSAGTSSQTQYF. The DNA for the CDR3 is TGTGCCAGCAGTGCCGGGACTAGCAGCCAGACCCAGTACTTC.